This T cell receptor (beta chain) was recorded in a study of T cell responses to AZD1222 COVID-19 vaccine. Method: immunoSEQ multiplex PCR; TCRdb's copy keeps in-frame clones and lacks some. The sample records more than 85,000 clones, approximately 91% being singletons. The CDR3 length is 16 residues. Losses at the gene ends were 4 bases for V and 7 bases for J; bases not matched to a gene: 10. CDR1 MNHEY and CDR2 SVGEGT come from the germline V gene. Here the sequenced sample was peripheral blood, taken on day 0 of AZD1222 vaccination. This receptor was obtained from an adult in good health. The chain joins TRBV6-2 or TRBV6-3 to TRBJ2-1, with 10 bases matching TRBD2. In nucleotides, the CDR3 is TGTGCCAGCAGTTCCCGCCTAGCGGGGGCTAGGAATGAGCAGTTCTTC. This translates into CASSSRLAGARNEQFF.